This entry describes one TCR beta chain. Sequenced by immunoSEQ multiplex PCR; TCRdb stores in-frame clones only, minus some. Among a few hundred thousand clones, 70% to 90% were seen once, and the ten largest hold 6.5% to 9.5%. Germline V gene lookup returns CDR1 SGHTA and CDR2 FQGNSA. The CDR3 is 15 amino acids. The trim removed 5 bases at V and 6 bases at J, leaving 9 bases unmatched. The source of the sample is a study of blood T cell repertoires in COVID-19. Sequenced sample: PBMCs or T cells enriched from blood (not recorded which). The sequence derives from a woman aged 55-75 years who had recovered from COVID-19. The chain links TRBV7-2 to TRBJ2-1, with 8 bases lining up with TRBD1. CDR3 loop: CASSTMGQEFNEQFF. The CDR3 DNA reads as TGTGCCAGCAGCACTATGGGACAGGAGTTCAATGAGCAGTTCTTC.